This T cell receptor (beta chain) appears in the sequencing data of a study of blood T cell repertoires in COVID-19. Study at large: Researchers got acute and convalescent COVID-19 samples from the United States, Italy and Spain. Sources were T cells, B-cell-depleted T cells, or PBMCs; the material itself was cDNA or gDNA.

J lost 2 bases, V lost 3 bases, and 2 bases had no gene match. CDR3 size: 15 residues. The germline CDR1 and CDR2 sequences are SGHVS and FNYEAQ. Original data processing: Scientists estimated how many nucleated cells there were by amplifying reference gene primers. Assay used: immunoSEQ multiplex PCR; TCRdb lists only in-frame clones, some missing. V, J and clone size were drawn from that table, and D and trimming were deduced from the DNA. The sample yields about 58,000 clones, 85% to 90% seen once. This clone has a single count. The TCR comes from a human donor in a cohort sampled during active COVID-19. Sequences were obtained from peripheral blood. This chain joins TRBV7-6 and TRBJ2-1; 9 bases match TRBD2. The CDR3 reads CASSLPSGAYNEQFF. CDR3 in DNA: TGTGCCAGCAGCTTGCCTAGCGGGGCCTACAATGAGCAGTTCTTC. Complete variable domain (other parts from reference TRBV7-6 and TRBJ2-1): GAGVSQSPRYKVTKRGQDVALRCDPISGHVSLYWYRQALGQGPEFLTYFNYEAQQDKSGLPNDRFSAERPEGSISTLTIQRTEQRDSAMYRCASSLPSGAYNEQFFGPGTRLTVL.